This is a list of T cell receptor beta chains from one sample in a study of T-cell reconstitution after alpha-beta-depleted transplantation in children. TCRdb used MiXCR to reprocess the PCR reads, holding one entry per CDR3 protein. This repertoire shows a few hundred thousand distinct CDR3 sequences, 24% found once; its top ten account for about 4.8%. Here the sequenced sample was PBMCs, mostly from graft donor cells, taken 360 days after TCRalphabeta/CD19-depleted stem cell transplant. These TCRs come from a female patient aged 2 to 10 who had a stem cell transplant for congenital amegakaryocytic thrombocytopenia, so the T cells may come from the graft donor. The CDR3 runs from the conserved cysteine through the conserved F or W. The D gene is left open where the match is weak. Some rows have no size entry. The others give once, few or many, or a class for an expanded clone.

clone_size j_call v_call d_call cdr3_nt cdr3_aa
few TRBJ1-1 TRBV12-3/TRBV12-4 - TGTGCCAGCAGTACGACGGGATGGGTCCTGAACACTGAAGCTTTCTTT CASSTTGWVLNTEAFF
once TRBJ1-3 TRBV6-2/TRBV6-3 TRBD1 TGTGCCAGCAGTCGCCCACCGAAAACTCAGGGGGCCTCGTCTCTTGGAAACACCATATATTTT CASSRPPKTQGASSLGNTIYF
many TRBJ1-2 TRBV7-2 - TGTGCCAGCAGCGAAAGCCCTCAGGGAAACTATGGCTACACCTTC CASSESPQGNYGYTF
- TRBJ2-7 TRBV14 TRBD1 TGTGCCAGCAGTCTAAGTAACAGGGGGCGGCACGAGCAGTACTTC CASSLSNRGRHEQYF
- TRBJ1-1 TRBV15 - TGTGCCACCAGCAGAGATCGGGTCCCTGCGAACACTGAAGCTTTCTTT CATSRDRVPANTEAFF
few TRBJ2-7 TRBV24-1 - TGTGCCACCAGTGGGACGGGGTCCTACGAGCAGTACTTC CATSGTGSYEQYF
- TRBJ2-7 TRBV14 - TGTGCCAGCGGACTCTATCAGGGAGGCGAGCAGTACTTC CASGLYQGGEQYF
- TRBJ2-3 TRBV5-5 - TGTGCCAGCAGCTTGGACCGGGAGAAGCGGAGGTTCACAGATACGCAGTATTTT CASSLDREKRRFTDTQYF
many TRBJ2-7 TRBV2 TRBD1 TGTGCCAGCAGAACCGGGACAGGGACCTACGAGCAGTACTTC CASRTGTGTYEQYF
few TRBJ1-2 TRBV29-1 - TGCAGCGTTGAGGGAACCTATGGCTACACCTTC CSVEGTYGYTF
few TRBJ2-1 TRBV4-3 TRBD1 TGCGCCAGCAGCCAGAACAGGGGCCGCAATGAGCAGTTCTTC CASSQNRGRNEQFF
- TRBJ2-3 TRBV7-2 TRBD2 TGTGCCAGCAGCTGGAAAGCGGGAGGGGTTCTTTTGACAGATACGCAGTATTTT CASSWKAGGVLLTDTQYF
many TRBJ2-1 TRBV12-3/TRBV12-4 TRBD2 TGTGCCAGCAGCCTAGCGGGTGACTCCTACAATGAGCAGTTCTTC CASSLAGDSYNEQFF
many TRBJ2-1 TRBV7-9 - TGTGCCAGCAGCTCAACCTCGGGGCTAGCGAATGGCGATGAGCAGTTCTTC CASSSTSGLANGDEQFF
- TRBJ1-1 TRBV20-1 - TGCAGTGCTAACGATTGGAACACTGAAGCTTTCTTT CSANDWNTEAFF
- TRBJ1-1 TRBV20-1 - TGCAGTGTTAGGGGGGGGGGCACTGAAGCTTTCTTT CSVRGGGTEAFF
- TRBJ2-1 TRBV6-2/TRBV6-3 TRBD2 TGTGCCAGCAGGAGCCTACTAGCGGGCCTATACAATGAGCAGTTCTTC CASRSLLAGLYNEQFF
- TRBJ2-7 TRBV20-1 TRBD1 TGCAGTGTCGCGCGGGGGACAGGGTACGAGCAGTACTTC CSVARGTGYEQYF
few TRBJ2-5 TRBV12-3/TRBV12-4 - TGTGCCAGCAGCCGATCCGGGGGGCTAGAGACCCAGTACTTC CASSRSGGLETQYF
- TRBJ2-5 TRBV4-2 TRBD2 TGTGCCAGCAGCCAAGATGTCCCTTTAGCGGGAGGGCCTCAAGAGACCCAGTACTTC CASSQDVPLAGGPQETQYF
few TRBJ2-3 TRBV7-3 - TGTGCCAGCAGCTTAAGCCGGGAGTCGGATACGCAGTATTTT CASSLSRESDTQYF
few TRBJ2-1 TRBV7-6 TRBD2 TGTGCCAGCAGCTTCACTAGCGGGGTCAATGAGCAGTTCTTC CASSFTSGVNEQFF
- TRBJ1-6 TRBV15 TRBD1 TGTGCCACCAGCAGAGATACAGGGGCGCTCTCATTTTCACCCCTCCACTTT CATSRDTGALSFSPLHF
- TRBJ2-1 TRBV5-1 TRBD2 TGCGCCAGCAGCCTGGGGACTAGCGGGAGTTCCCCCTACAATGAGCAGTTCTTC CASSLGTSGSSPYNEQFF
- TRBJ2-3 TRBV12-3/TRBV12-4 - TGTGCCAGCAGGTCCCGCGGATATACGCAGTATTTT CASRSRGYTQYF
many TRBJ1-2 TRBV27 - TGTGCCAGCAGCCCGGACAGCGGCCTCAGTGGCTACACCTTC CASSPDSGLSGYTF
- TRBJ1-3 TRBV29-1 - TGCAGCGTGTCCGTAGAGGGAGGTGGAAACACCATATATTTT CSVSVEGGGNTIYF
- TRBJ2-1 TRBV29-1 - TGCAGCGTTGAAGGGGCAGGAAGCACCTACAATGAGCAGTTCTTC CSVEGAGSTYNEQFF
- TRBJ2-2 TRBV6-2/TRBV6-3 TRBD1 TGTGCCAGCAGTTCCCTCTATTTGGACAGGGTGGAAGCCGGGGAGCTGTTTTTT CASSSLYLDRVEAGELFF
- TRBJ2-7 TRBV27 TRBD1 TGTGCCAGCAGTCCTCAGGTTGTGGGGACAGGGGCCTACGAGCAGTACTTC CASSPQVVGTGAYEQYF
- TRBJ1-1 TRBV5-4 - TGTGCCAGCAGCCGGGGTGGACCGTTGAACACTGAAGCTTTCTTT CASSRGGPLNTEAFF
many TRBJ2-1 TRBV4-3 TRBD2 TGCGCCAGCAGCCAAGACCGGGTCGGACTAGCGGGAGTAGTTGAGCAGTTCTTC CASSQDRVGLAGVVEQFF
- TRBJ2-1 TRBV19 TRBD2 TGTGCCAGTAGCCGGGACTACCACCCTGACAATGAGCAGTTCTTC CASSRDYHPDNEQFF
few TRBJ2-7 TRBV12-3/TRBV12-4 - TGTGCCAGCAGATTAGGACGGGTACCTTTATACGAGCAGTACTTC CASRLGRVPLYEQYF
- TRBJ2-6 TRBV15 - TGTGCCACCAGTGCAAAACAGGCCGCCTTTGCTGGGGCCAACGTCCTGACTTTC CATSAKQAAFAGANVLTF
- TRBJ2-3 TRBV3-1 - TGTGCCAGCAGCCAACTCATACTGAGGGCAGATACGCAGTATTTT CASSQLILRADTQYF
- TRBJ2-2 TRBV5-1 TRBD1 TGCGCCAGCAGCGACAGGGGGAGACCGAACACCGGGGAGCTGTTTTTT CASSDRGRPNTGELFF
- TRBJ1-1 TRBV4-1 - TGCGCCAGCTGGGGGGGTCTGGAAGCTTTCTTT CASWGGLEAFF
- TRBJ2-1 TRBV11-1 TRBD2 TGTGCCAGCAGCTTAGATGGGTGGCGGGGGACCCGGAGCTCCTACAATGAGCAGTTCTTC CASSLDGWRGTRSSYNEQFF
- TRBJ2-7 TRBV6-2/TRBV6-3 TRBD1 TGTGCCAGCAGTTACTCGGGACAGGGAGGAATGTACTTC CASSYSGQGGMYF
many TRBJ2-6 TRBV10-2 - TGCGCCAGCAGTGAATTATTCTCGAGGACCGGGGCCAACGTCCTGACTTTC CASSELFSRTGANVLTF
many TRBJ2-3 TRBV4-2 - TGTGCCAGCAGCCCACAGCTAGGGGTGAGCACAGATACGCAGTATTTT CASSPQLGVSTDTQYF
- TRBJ2-1 TRBV19 - TGTGCCAGTAGTATGGCCGGTCGCGGGGACGAGCAGTTCTTC CASSMAGRGDEQFF
- TRBJ2-3 TRBV20-1 TRBD1 TGCAGTGCTTGGGACAGCCGGGCGTTCACAGATACGCAGTATTTT CSAWDSRAFTDTQYF
many TRBJ2-1 TRBV7-4 - TGTGCCAGCAGCGACTATCCGCCCTACAATGAGCAGTTCTTC CASSDYPPYNEQFF